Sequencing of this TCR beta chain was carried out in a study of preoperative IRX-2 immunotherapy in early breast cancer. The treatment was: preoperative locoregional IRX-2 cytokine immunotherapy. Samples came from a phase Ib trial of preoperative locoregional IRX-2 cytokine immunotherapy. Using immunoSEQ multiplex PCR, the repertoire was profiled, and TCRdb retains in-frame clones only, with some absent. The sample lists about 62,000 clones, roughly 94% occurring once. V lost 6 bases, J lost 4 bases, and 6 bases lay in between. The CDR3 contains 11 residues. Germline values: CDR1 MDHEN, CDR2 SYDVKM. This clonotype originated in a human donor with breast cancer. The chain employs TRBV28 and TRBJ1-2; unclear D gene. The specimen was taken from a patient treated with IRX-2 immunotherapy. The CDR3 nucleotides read TGTGCCAGCAGGAGGGTCTATGGCTACACCTTC. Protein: CASRRVYGYTF.